This TCR beta chain was recovered during a study of naive and memory T cell subsets. Study-level findings and limits: This RNA-based method may be sensitive to activation-related transcript changes.

Adult healthy volunteers gave 2.5 ml peripheral blood for whole-blood RNA. Unsorted total RNA, roughly 1 to 1000 ng, was DNase treated before reverse transcription. The table lists this clonotype with a few counts. The antigen is not known. Alpha and beta constant region primers primed reverse transcription for blood and skin samples. One entry per CDR3 protein results from TCRdb running MiXCR on the 5' RACE reads. Of over 20,000 distinct CDR3 sequences listed, approximately 20% were seen once; the top ten hold over 1.5%. The germline V and J ends were trimmed by 0 bases and 0 bases, with 3 bases remaining between them. The germline gives CDR1 DFQATT, CDR2 SNEGSKA (reference sequence). The length of the CDR3 is 13 residues.

The rearrangement links TRBV20-1 to TRBJ1-5; D remains ambiguous. This receptor was taken from a female donor in good health. The CDR3 here is CSAREHSNQPQHF. The CDR3 DNA is TGCAGTGCTAGAGAACATAGCAATCAGCCCCAGCATTTT.